One sample yielded the 22 T cell receptor beta chains listed below, sequenced in a study of T cell responses to AZD1222 COVID-19 vaccine. Libraries were prepared by immunoSEQ multiplex PCR; TCRdb keeps only in-frame clonotypes and omits some of them. The sample has more than 150,000 clones; roughly 92% are singletons. The source was peripheral blood, collected 28 days after the second AZD1222 dose. Receptor source: an adult who received the AZD1222 COVID-19 vaccine.

The V call is TRBV7-9, the J call TRBJ2-3; D gene unclear. Germline V gene sequence: CDR1 SEHNR, CDR2 FQNEAQ (reference sequence). The CDR3 is made up of 15 amino acids. V was shortened by 0 bases and J by 5 bases, with 12 bases between the two germline ends. Here the CDR3 reads CASSLASAMRDTQYF. The CDR3 nucleotides read TGTGCCAGCAGCTTAGCCTCCGCGATGAGAGATACGCAGTATTTT.

The gene calls are TRBV30 and TRBJ1-2, with a tentative D call TRBD1 (5 bases). The CDR3 spans 12 residues. V was trimmed by 0 bases and J by 3 bases, leaving 5 bases between them. CDR1 GTSNPN and CDR2 SVGIG come from the germline V gene (reference sequence). The CDR3 coding sequence is TGTGCCTGGAGTGTGGGGGACTATGGCTACACCTTC. Translating it yields CAWSVGDYGYTF.

The chain carries TRBV29-1 and TRBJ2-2; tentative D call: TRBD2 (7 bases). In germline, CDR1 is SQVTM, CDR2 ANQGSEA. The CDR3 extends over 12 amino acids. Between the trimmed V and J ends, which lost 7 bases and 9 bases, there was a span of 15 bases. For the CDR3, the DNA is TGCAGCGCCCTAGGGGGGGACAGGGAGCTGTTTTTT. Its translation: CSALGGDRELFF.

The chain employs TRBV30 and TRBJ1-1; no reliable D call. Trimming took 0 bases from V and 4 from J, leaving 9 bases between them. Germline CDR1 is GTSNPN and CDR2 is SVGIG (reference sequence). This CDR3 has 13 residues. The CDR3 region has the DNA TGTGCCTGGAGTGTTGGGATCGGCACTGAAGCTTTCTTT. This translates into CAWSVGIGTEAFF. Supplemented by reference TRBV30 and TRBJ1-1, the full variable domain reads SQTIHQWPATLVQPVGSPLSLECTVEGTSNPNLYWYRQAAGRGLQLLFYSVGIGQISSEVPQNLSASRPQDRQFILSSKKLLLSDSGFYLCAWSVGIGTEAFFGQGTRLTVV.

The rearrangement links TRBV11-2 to TRBJ2-5, with D tentatively TRBD2 (6 bases). There are 18 residues in the CDR3. The germline CDR1 and CDR2 sequences are SGHAT and FQNNGV. With 2 bases removed from V and 0 bases from J, the gap between germline ends came to 19 bases. The CDR3 protein is CASSLRPLSLANQETQYF. CDR3 bases: TGTGCCAGCAGCTTAAGGCCCCTGTCCCTAGCGAACCAAGAGACCCAGTACTTC.

The chain combines TRBV15 with TRBJ1-1, with 7 bases identical to TRBD1. The V gene's germline CDR1 is LNHNV and CDR2 YYDKDF (reference sequence). This CDR3 region has 17 residues. After removal of 1 base from V and 0 bases from J, the junction contained 8 bases not matched to a gene. CDR3 nucleotide sequence: TGTGCCACCAGCAGAGCGACAGGGTTGAGGGTGAACACTGAAGCTTTCTTT. This translates into CATSRATGLRVNTEAFF.

J is TRBJ2-7 and V is TRBV10-3; TRBD2 is a possible D gene (5 bases). Trimming shortened V by 4 bases and J by 5 bases, and 9 bases separated the two germline ends. The CDR3 is 12 residues long. Germline loops: CDR1 ENHRY, CDR2 SYGVKD. The CDR3 is CAISGTEDEQYF. CDR3 sequence (DNA): TGTGCCATCAGTGGGACGGAGGACGAGCAGTACTTC.

The chain combines TRBV7-3 with TRBJ2-3; no firm D call. CDR1 is SGHTA, CDR2 FQGTGA, per germline. Trimming took off 2 bases at V and 5 bases at J, with 5 bases between the two ends. This CDR3 contains 12 residues. The CDR3 here is CASSLPGDTQYF. CDR3 DNA: TGTGCCAGCAGCTTACCCGGAGATACGCAGTATTTT.

This chain uses TRBV24-1 with TRBJ2-5; D gene uncertain. Trimming took off 4 bases at V and 4 bases at J, with 18 bases between the two ends. This CDR3 contains 16 residues. Germline V gene data show CDR1 as KGHDR and CDR2 as SFDVKD. The CDR3 region is CATSDAAAGERETQYF. In DNA, the CDR3 is TGTGCCACCAGTGACGCCGCGGCTGGGGAACGAGAGACCCAGTACTTC.

The rearrangement uses TRBV2 and TRBJ1-5; a weak D match, TRBD1 (5 bases). V was clipped by 3 bases and J by 9 bases, with 12 bases between them. This CDR3 is built from 13 residues. CDR1 and CDR2 from the germline V gene are SNHLY and FYNNEI. This CDR3 is CASSERATGPQHF. DNA for the CDR3: TGTGCCAGCAGTGAGAGGGCCACAGGGCCCCAGCATTTT.

The rearrangement joins TRBV6-2 or TRBV6-3 to TRBJ2-5; D gene ambiguous. V was clipped by 1 base and J by 5 bases, with 5 bases between them. Germline-derived CDR1 and CDR2 are MNHEY and SVGEGT. The CDR3 extends over 12 amino acids. As DNA, the CDR3 is TGTGCCAGCAGTTACTTACAGGAGACCCAGTACTTC. Amino acid sequence: CASSYLQETQYF.

The gene calls are TRBV27 and TRBJ2-1; 11 nucleotides align to TRBD2. V was clipped by 5 bases and J by 2 bases; unmatched bases: 8. This CDR3 has 17 residues. Looked up from germline, CDR1 is MNHEY and CDR2 is SMNVEV (reference sequence). CDR3 nucleotide sequence: TGTGCCAGCAGTCCCTGGACTAGCGGGCCCACCTACAATGAGCAGTTCTTC. It translates to CASSPWTSGPTYNEQFF.

The chain couples TRBV9 to TRBJ2-1; a possible D gene is TRBD1 (5 bases). CDR1 is SGDLS and CDR2 is YYNGEE in the germline V gene. The CDR3 extends over 15 amino acids. Trimming took off 0 bases at V and 4 bases at J, with 11 bases between the two ends. The CDR3 DNA is TGTGCCAGCAGCGTAGGTACAGGCTCATACAATGAGCAGTTCTTC. Translated, it gives CASSVGTGSYNEQFF.

The CDR3: CASSPIGSSGANVLTF. Here the CDR3 DNA reads TGTGCCAGCAGCCCCATCGGGAGCTCTGGGGCCAACGTCCTGACTTTC. The V call is TRBV14, the J call TRBJ2-6, with D possibly being TRBD2 (6 bases). V was clipped by 4 bases and J by 0 bases, with 10 bases between them. Looked up from germline, CDR1 is SGHDN and CDR2 is FVKESK. The CDR3 length is 16 residues. The entire variable domain, with the rest obtained from reference TRBV14 and TRBJ2-6, is as follows: EAGVTQFPSHSVIEKGQTVTLRCDPISGHDNLYWYRRVMGKEIKFLLHFVKESKQDESGMPNNRFLAERTGGTYSTLKVQPAELEDSGVYFCASSPIGSSGANVLTFGAGSRLTVL.

The chain uses TRBV6-5 and TRBJ1-5; D perhaps matches TRBD1 (5 bases). V lost 6 bases, J lost 7 bases, and 19 bases lay in between. The CDR3 consists of 15 residues. The germline V gene has CDR1 MNHEY and CDR2 SVGAGI. The CDR3: CASRHRQGWDQPQHF. CDR3 DNA: TGTGCCAGCAGACACCGCCAGGGCTGGGACCAGCCCCAGCATTTT.

CDR3 sequence: CASSISSHYNEQFF. The CDR3 bases are TGTGCCAGTAGTATTAGCAGCCATTACAATGAGCAGTTCTTC. The chain links TRBV19 to TRBJ2-1; D is undetermined. This CDR3 region has 14 residues. The V end was cut by 3 bases, the J end by 4 bases, with 10 bases between. CDR1 LNHDA and CDR2 SQIVND come from the germline V gene (reference sequence).

Written as DNA, the CDR3 is TGCGCCAGCAGCCCAGCGAACACAGATACGCAGTATTTT. This gives the protein CASSPANTDTQYF. The chain recombines TRBV5-1 with TRBJ2-3; no firm D call. CDR3 length: 13 residues. Looked up from germline, CDR1 is SGHRS and CDR2 is YFSETQ. Trimming removed 4 bases from V and 2 bases from J, with 8 bases in between.

V and J are TRBV28 and TRBJ1-4; D is unresolved. Germline CDR1 is MDHEN and CDR2 is SYDVKM. CDR3 length equals 15 residues. V was shortened by 5 bases and J by 5 bases, with 15 bases between the two germline ends. CDR3 amino acids: CASSPLGSLNEKLFF. The CDR3 DNA reads TGTGCCAGCAGTCCTTTGGGCAGTCTGAATGAAAAACTGTTTTTT.

The chain employs TRBV19 and TRBJ1-2; 11 positions match TRBD1. The germline V gene has CDR1 LNHDA and CDR2 SQIVND (reference sequence). J gave up 4 bases and V 5 bases, and 3 bases lay outside the gene matches. There are 14 residues in the CDR3. Here the CDR3 reads CASSSGTGGYGYTF. The CDR3 nucleotides are TGTGCCAGTAGTTCCGGGACAGGGGGCTATGGCTACACCTTC.

The chain carries TRBV5-1 and TRBJ2-7; TRBD1 matches 7 bases. Germline V gene data show CDR1 as SGHRS and CDR2 as YFSETQ. V was pared by 4 bases and J by 7 bases, with 8 bases of the junction left unmatched. This CDR3 is built from 13 residues. CDR3 sequence reads: CASSPGTAREQYF. In DNA, the CDR3 is TGCGCCAGCAGCCCCGGGACAGCGCGAGAGCAGTACTTC.

The chain couples TRBV5-1 to TRBJ2-1; D may be TRBD1 (6 bases). The CDR3 contains 15 residues. The V and J ends lost 6 bases and 3 bases respectively, with 16 bases between them. Germline-derived CDR1 and CDR2 are SGHRS and YFSETQ. The CDR3 sequence is CASTLDRTLYNEQFF. The DNA of the CDR3 is TGCGCCAGCACCCTCGACAGGACTCTCTACAATGAGCAGTTCTTC.

The CDR3 protein is CASSALAEYTDTQYF. The CDR3, as DNA: TGTGCCAGTAGTGCACTAGCGGAATACACAGATACGCAGTATTTT. The chain joins TRBV19 to TRBJ2-3, with 8 bases matching TRBD2. V lost 5 bases to trimming and J lost 2 bases; unmatched junction nucleotides: 6. The CDR3 is made up of 15 amino acids. Per germline, CDR1 LNHDA and CDR2 SQIVND (reference sequence).